Listed below are T cell receptor beta chains from one sample, sequenced in a study of blood T cell repertoires in COVID-19. Assay used: immunoSEQ multiplex PCR; TCRdb lists only in-frame clones, some missing. The sample contains about 43,000 clones, approximately 86% of which appear only once. Sequenced input: peripheral blood. The receptors here all came from a man in his fifties or sixties with active COVID-19. CDR3s include the opening cysteine and the closing phenylalanine or tryptophan. A D gene is named only where the DNA matches it firmly. Size is stated for part of the rows, as once, few or many counts, or as a class when the clone is expanded.

j_call,clone_size,v_call,d_call,cdr3_aa,cdr3_nt
TRBJ2-7,once,TRBV7-3,TRBD1,CASSSRQGSEQYF,TGTGCCAGCAGCTCACGACAGGGAAGCGAGCAGTACTTC
TRBJ2-1,-,TRBV7-9,-,CASSLPQGNLPYNEQFF,TGTGCCAGCAGCCTTCCCCAGGGTAACTTGCCCTACAATGAGCAGTTCTTC
TRBJ1-1,-,TRBV6-2/TRBV6-3,TRBD1,CASSDAGTGRISEAFF,TGTGCCAGCAGTGACGCCGGGACAGGGAGAATTTCTGAAGCTTTCTTT
TRBJ1-3,-,TRBV5-4,-,CASSPRGGQLGNTIYF,TGTGCCAGCAGCCCCCGGGGGGGACAACTGGGAAACACCATATATTTT
TRBJ2-3,-,TRBV6-5,-,CASRGLWGQADTQYF,TGTGCCAGCAGGGGGCTTTGGGGGCAGGCAGATACGCAGTATTTT
TRBJ2-3,-,TRBV28,-,CASSFFQKFTDTQYF,TGTGCCAGCAGTTTCTTCCAGAAGTTCACAGATACGCAGTATTTT
TRBJ2-5,-,TRBV28,-,CASRRTAQETQYF,TGTGCCAGCAGAAGGACTGCACAAGAGACCCAGTACTTC
TRBJ2-1,-,TRBV7-9,TRBD2,CASSLTTSGDNEQFF,TGTGCCAGCAGCCTTACGACTAGCGGAGACAATGAGCAGTTCTTC
TRBJ2-7,-,TRBV29-1,TRBD1,CSVSPGTGPHEQYF,TGCAGCGTTTCCCCCGGGACAGGGCCCCACGAGCAGTACTTC
TRBJ1-6,-,TRBV7-2,TRBD1,CASSLRSRDRGVTLHF,TGTGCCAGCAGCTTAAGGAGTCGGGACAGGGGCGTAACCCTCCACTTT
TRBJ2-2,-,TRBV9,TRBD2,CASSVAASGGSGELFF,TGTGCCAGCAGCGTAGCCGCTAGCGGGGGGTCCGGGGAGCTGTTTTTT
TRBJ2-7,-,TRBV3-1/TRBV3-2,TRBD2,CASSRQAGASSYEQYF,TGTGCCAGCAGCCGCCAAGCGGGGGCATCTTCCTACGAGCAGTACTTC
TRBJ2-2,-,TRBV27,TRBD2,CASSFQGTSNTGELFF,TGTGCCAGCAGTTTCCAAGGGACTAGCAACACCGGGGAGCTGTTTTTT
TRBJ2-7,-,TRBV4-1,-,CASSHPGATYEQYF,TGCGCCAGCAGCCATCCCGGTGCCACCTACGAGCAGTACTTC
TRBJ1-4,-,TRBV5-1,TRBD1,CASSPWGTGAEKLFF,TGCGCCAGCAGCCCATGGGGGACAGGGGCCGAAAAACTGTTTTTT
TRBJ2-1,few,TRBV4-1,-,CASSHQRVNEQFF,TGCGCCAGCAGCCACCAGCGGGTAAATGAGCAGTTCTTC
TRBJ2-7,-,TRBV20-1,TRBD2,CSASELAGAFSYEQYF,TGCAGTGCTAGTGAATTAGCGGGGGCTTTCTCCTACGAGCAGTACTTC
TRBJ2-4,-,TRBV19,-,CASSEVRGNIQYF,TGTGCCAGTAGTGAGGTCCGGGGGAACATTCAGTACTTC